This T cell receptor beta chain was retrieved from a study of monozygotic twins with inflammatory bowel disease. Findings and limits, study-wide: A reduction in TCRbeta diversity (inverse Simpson) was seen in IBD patients relative to healthy co-twins. With others, IBD patients shared fewer clonotypes than healthy twins did, especially with disease activity.

The CDR3 is made up of 14 amino acids. Germline CDR1 SEHNR, CDR2 FQNEAQ (reference sequence). For this clonotype: Its antigen is unknown.

During cDNA synthesis, UMIs that each contained a 6-nucleotide sample barcode were added by means of template switching. Following a re-call of the 5' RACE reads, TCRdb has one entry per CDR3 protein and lacks DNA. The sample table includes approximately 400,000 distinct CDR3 sequences. This chain uses TRBV7-9 with TRBJ1-2. This receptor was taken from a human donor with ulcerative colitis or Crohn's disease, or a healthy co-twin of an affected twin (not recorded which). The sequencing sample was made of blood. CDR3 sequence reads: CASSLTGSNYGYTF.